This T cell receptor beta chain was found in a study of blood T cell repertoires in COVID-19. Method: immunoSEQ multiplex PCR; TCRdb's copy keeps in-frame clones and lacks some. The sample lists about 100,000 clones; roughly nine tenths were seen once. The receptor's source is a man aged 50 to 60 with acute or convalescent COVID-19. The sample was peripheral blood.

The CDR3 DNA reads as TGCGCCAGCAGCTTGGTTGGCGAGACCCAGTACTTC. Amino acids: CASSLVGETQYF. The chain employs TRBV5-1 and TRBJ2-5; D remains ambiguous. The CDR3 is made up of 12 amino acids. From germline, CDR1 is SGHRS and CDR2 YFSETQ. Trimming cost V 0 bases and J 5 bases, with 5 bases left between them.